One sample yielded the 21 T cell receptor beta chains listed below, sequenced in a study of T cell repertoires in cytomegalovirus infection. TCRdb processed the reads anew with MiXCR; each CDR3 protein has one entry. The table has about 680,000 distinct CDR3 sequences, 20% to 30% seen once. The sample consisted of CD8+ T cells from PBMCs. The receptors derive from a human donor in good health (CMV status not recorded). Some clones in this sample may be carry-over from other donors' samples.

The CDR3 here is CATSRDRGWGLELFF. CDR3 nucleotide sequence: TGTGCCACCAGCAGAGACAGGGGCTGGGGATTGGAGCTGTTTTTT. J is TRBJ2-2 and V is TRBV15, with D perhaps matching TRBD1 (6 bases). Trimming removed 0 bases from V and 10 bases from J, with 15 bases in between. Germline assignment: CDR1 LNHNV and CDR2 YYDKDF (reference sequence). The CDR3 is made up of 15 amino acids.

This clonotype came up a few times. This chain joins TRBV6-5 and TRBJ2-5; the match to TRBD2 covers 9 bases. Germline V gives CDR1 MNHEY, CDR2 SVGAGI. V dropped 7 bases and J dropped 2; count of bases not matched to a gene: 8. There are 15 residues in the CDR3. The CDR3 reads CASNFLAGQQETQYF. The CDR3 nucleotides read TGTGCCAGCAACTTCCTAGCGGGGCAGCAAGAGACCCAGTACTTC.

The chain joins TRBV7-6 to TRBJ2-3; 9 positions agree with TRBD2. The V segment lost 5 bases and the J segment 5 bases; nucleotides outside the gene matches: 14. The CDR3 sequence is 17 residues long. The germline gives CDR1 SGHVS, CDR2 FNYEAQ. The DNA for the CDR3 is TGTGCCAGCAGCCCCCCGGTTGGCGGGGGGGCCAGAGATACGCAGTATTTT. Translated: CASSPPVGGGARDTQYF.

This clonotype was detected a few times. The genes are TRBV10-3 and TRBJ2-7, with 8 bases that match TRBD2. The length of the CDR3 is 15 residues. The germline V gene encodes CDR1 ENHRY and CDR2 SYGVKD. Unmatched junction bases numbered 5, after V lost 2 bases and J lost 2 bases. The CDR3 coding sequence is TGTGCCATCAGTGAGGGTAGCGGGGAGACCTACGAGCAGTACGTC. Its protein is CAISEGSGETYEQYV.

The sample holds many counts of this clonotype. The gene calls are TRBV6-5 and TRBJ2-3; no definite D call. This CDR3 is built from 16 residues. V was pared by 3 bases and J by 0 bases, with 13 bases between. Per germline, CDR1 MNHEY and CDR2 SVGAGI. CDR3 sequence reads: CASSYMGSHSTDTQYF. The CDR3 bases are TGTGCCAGCAGTTATATGGGATCCCATAGCACAGATACGCAGTATTTT.

This clonotype occurred many times. The chain recombines TRBV28 with TRBJ1-1, with unresolved D. Germline V gives CDR1 MDHEN, CDR2 SYDVKM. Trimming removed 5 bases from V and 1 base from J, with 8 bases in between. There are 13 residues in the CDR3. The CDR3 reads CASSPWGNTEAFF. The CDR3 DNA reads as TGTGCCAGCAGTCCGTGGGGGAACACTGAAGCTTTCTTT.

In this sample, this clonotype turned up many times. V is TRBV7-2 and J is TRBJ2-1; D is unclear. Germline V gene data show CDR1 as SGHTA and CDR2 as FQGNSA. The CDR3 loop spans 16 amino acids. Trimming pared 1 base from V and 0 bases from J, leaving 10 bases between. The CDR3 here is CASSLETPSSYNEQFF. In DNA form, the CDR3 reads TGTGCCAGCAGCTTAGAGACCCCGAGCTCCTACAATGAGCAGTTCTTC. Full variable domain (remainder filled in from reference TRBV7-2 and TRBJ2-1): GAGVSQSPSNKVTEKGKDVELRCDPISGHTALYWYRQSLGQGLEFLIYFQGNSAPDKSGLPSDRFSAERTGGSVSTLTIQRTQQEDSAVYLCASSLETPSSYNEQFFGPGTRLTVL.

This clonotype was detected only a few times. The rearrangement uses TRBV6-8 and TRBJ2-5; a weak D match, TRBD1 (5 bases). V gave up 7 bases and J gave up 4 bases, with 19 bases separating them. The germline V gene encodes CDR1 MNHGY and CDR2 SAAAGT. This CDR3 has 15 amino acids. CDR3 protein: CASTLWLGDGETQYF. The DNA for the CDR3 is TGTGCCAGCACCCTTTGGTTAGGGGATGGAGAGACCCAGTACTTC.

This clonotype has more than one count but fewer than ten. This sequence joins TRBV6-2 or TRBV6-3 and TRBJ2-7; D is uncertain. V was clipped by 0 bases and J by 5 bases, with 14 bases between them. This CDR3 spans 15 amino acids. Germline V gene data show CDR1 as MNHEY and CDR2 as SVGEGT. The CDR3 sequence: CASSYSMLASDEQYV. The DNA for the CDR3 is TGTGCCAGCAGTTACTCGATGCTCGCCTCGGACGAGCAGTACGTC.

The V call is TRBV7-4, the J call TRBJ2-2, with TRBD1 matching over 10 bases. Germline assignment: CDR1 SGHVT and CDR2 SQSDAQ. The CDR3 contains 16 residues. Unmatched junction bases numbered 9, after V lost 6 bases and J lost 5 bases. The CDR3 reads CASRPRDRGGTGELFF. The CDR3 bases are TGTGCCAGCAGACCAAGGGACAGGGGAGGTACCGGGGAGCTGTTTTTT.

V usage is TRBV10-2 and J usage is TRBJ2-7; no reliable D call. CDR1 is WSHSY and CDR2 is SAAADI in the germline V gene. V shed 4 bases and J shed 3 bases, with 7 bases lying between them. The CDR3 has 12 amino acids. The CDR3 loop reads CASSGKFYEQYF. The CDR3 nucleotides read TGCGCCAGCAGTGGAAAGTTCTACGAGCAGTACTTC.

This clonotype was seen a handful of times. V is TRBV7-9 and J is TRBJ1-2; D may be TRBD1 (5 bases). The CDR3 length is 14 residues. CDR1 and CDR2 (germline): SEHNR, FQNEAQ (reference sequence). Trimming pared 5 bases from V and 6 bases from J, leaving 16 bases between. CDR3 DNA: TGTGCCAGCAGCCCTACTACGTTCAGGGATGGCTACACCTTC. It encodes CASSPTTFRDGYTF.

J is TRBJ2-5 and V is TRBV28, with 11 bases matching TRBD2. CDR1 is MDHEN and CDR2 is SYDVKM in the germline V gene. This CDR3 has 16 amino acids. After removal of 11 bases from V and 0 bases from J, the junction contained 11 bases not matched to a gene. CDR3 in DNA: TGTGCCTGCCGTACTAGCGGGGGAAATAACCAAGAGACCCAGTACTTC. Translation: CACRTSGGNNQETQYF. Variable domain in full (rest from reference TRBV28 and TRBJ2-5): DVKVTQSSRYLVKRTGEKVFLECVQDMDHENMFWYRQDPGLGLRLIYFSYDVKMKEKGDIPEGYSVSREKKERFSLILESASTNQTSMYLCACRTSGGNNQETQYFGPGTRLLVL.

This clonotype occurred many times. The chain carries TRBV7-9 and TRBJ1-1; TRBD1 is a possible D gene (6 bases). Germline CDR1 reads SEHNR; CDR2 reads FQNEAQ (reference sequence). Trimming pared 4 bases from V and 11 bases from J, leaving 14 bases between. The CDR3 runs 12 residues. The CDR3 sequence is CASSSGGGYAFF. In DNA, the CDR3 is TGTGCCAGCAGCTCCGGAGGGGGGTACGCTTTCTTT.

Remarks on this clonotype: Its ends do not fully match the called genes, so a read error is possible. The chain joins TRBV7-9 to TRBJ2-1; D remains unclear. CDR3 length equals 17 residues. The germline gives CDR1 SEHNR, CDR2 FQNEAQ (reference sequence). The CDR3 DNA follows: TGTGCCAGCAGCTTAGTAGAGTCCCTCCGCTCCTCCAATGAGCAGTTCTTC. Translated: CASSLVESLRSSNEQFF.

In this sample, this clonotype turned up many times. The chain uses TRBV7-8 and TRBJ2-3; no definite D call. The length of the CDR3 is 12 residues. The germline CDR1 and CDR2 sequences are SGHVS and FQNEAQ. The V and J ends lost 3 bases and 5 bases respectively, with 6 bases between them. The CDR3 sequence is CASSFWEDTQYF. CDR3 coding DNA: TGTGCCAGCAGCTTTTGGGAAGATACGCAGTATTTT. Variable domain in full (rest from reference TRBV7-8 and TRBJ2-3): GAGVSQSPRYKVAKRGQDVALRCDPISGHVSLFWYQQALGQGPEFLTYFQNEAQLDKSGLPSDRFFAERPEGSVSTLKIQRTQQEDSAVYLCASSFWEDTQYFGPGTRLTVL.

Concerning this clonotype itself: The junction shows a germline mismatch at one end, possibly a read error. V gene TRBV20-1 combines with J gene TRBJ2-1; TRBD1 agrees at 7 bases. This CDR3 contains 15 residues. Per germline, CDR1 DFQATT and CDR2 SNEGSKA (reference sequence). CDR3 bases: TGCAATGCTAGAGTAGGAAGGACAGGCTACAATGAGCAGTTCTTC. Amino acid sequence: CNARVGRTGYNEQFF.

In regard to this clonotype: This may be a read error, as it is one base from a much larger clone. This rearrangement joins TRBV7-8 to TRBJ2-3, with TRBD2 matching 7 bases. CDR1 is SGHVS and CDR2 is FQNEAQ in the germline V gene. This CDR3 region has 16 residues. CDR3 in DNA: TGTGCCAACAGCCCGCCTAGCGGACCTAGCACAGATACGCAGTATTTT. Protein product: CANSPPSGPSTDTQYF. The whole variable domain, remainder taken from reference TRBV7-8 and TRBJ2-3, is GAGVSQSPRYKVAKRGQDVALRCDPISGHVSLFWYQQALGQGPEFLTYFQNEAQLDKSGLPSDRFFAERPEGSVSTLKIQRTQQEDSAVYLCANSPPSGPSTDTQYFGPGTRLTVL.

With respect to this clonotype: This may arise from a read error, as a much more abundant clone is one base away. The chain recombines TRBV7-6 with TRBJ2-7; a possible D gene is TRBD2 (5 bases). CDR3 size: 13 residues. Germline values: CDR1 SGHVS, CDR2 FNYEAQ. CDR3 loop: CVSSPASGYEQYF. DNA of the CDR3: TGTGTCAGCAGCCCGGCCAGCGGATACGAGCAGTACTTC.

The genes are TRBV5-1 and TRBJ1-1; no clear D gene. The V gene lost 0 bases and the J gene lost 1 base, with 10 bases spanning the gap. This CDR3 comprises 15 residues. Germline V gives CDR1 SGHRS, CDR2 YFSETQ. The CDR3 loop reads CASSLAGIGNTEAFF. In DNA form, the CDR3 reads TGCGCCAGCAGCTTGGCCGGTATCGGGAACACTGAAGCTTTCTTT.

Only a few counts were recorded for this clonotype. The chain joins TRBV27 to TRBJ2-1; D might be TRBD1 (5 bases). The V and J ends lost 3 bases and 9 bases respectively, with 15 bases between them. The CDR3 contains 14 residues. Germline V CDR1 and CDR2: MNHEY, SMNVEV (reference sequence). The CDR3 spells CASSLSRWGGEQFF. The CDR3 DNA reads TGTGCCAGCAGTTTGTCACGCTGGGGCGGTGAGCAGTTCTTC.